The 26 T cell receptor beta chains presented below share a single source sample, sequenced in a study of regulatory T cells in long-lasting Graves disease. Combining iRepertoire HTBI primers with Arm-PCR of CDR3 regions, the authors built TCR beta libraries. TCRdb reprocessed the multiplex PCR reads with MiXCR, giving one entry per CDR3 protein. The data hold over 500,000 distinct CDR3 sequences, with 16% observed a single time. The time point here: newly diagnosed GD, antithyroid drugs for less than 3 months. With RNA extracted from PBMCs as input, the TCR library was made. This sample also appeared in a second study, on T cells in Graves' hyperthyroidism and ophthalmopathy.

The input for sequencing was peripheral blood mononuclear cells (PBMCs), taken at new diagnosis, from a patient treated with antithyroid drugs. All receptors derive from a young man with Graves disease.

The rearrangement joins TRBV5-1 to TRBJ2-3; D may be TRBD2 (5 bases). The CDR3 is 15 amino acids. The V end lost 0 bases, the J end lost 2 bases, and 10 bases lay between the germline ends. The V gene's germline CDR1 is SGHRS and CDR2 YFSETQ. CDR3 sequence: CASSLDRAATDTQYF. CDR3 bases: TGCGCCAGCAGCTTGGACAGAGCGGCCACAGATACGCAGTATTTT.

This clonotype occurred a few times. The chain has TRBV10-3 and TRBJ2-7; D perhaps matches TRBD1 (6 bases). The CDR3 is 14 residues long. The V end was cut by 7 bases, the J end by 1 base, with 14 bases between. The V gene's germline CDR1 is ENHRY and CDR2 SYGVKD. The CDR3 spells CAIKANRESYEQYF. CDR3 in DNA: TGTGCCATCAAAGCAAACAGGGAATCCTACGAGCAGTACTTC.

The chain links TRBV11-2 to TRBJ2-4, with a weak D call TRBD2 (6 bases). The CDR3 totals 19 residues. The V and J ends lost 1 base and 3 bases respectively, with 22 bases between them. Germline V gives CDR1 SGHAT, CDR2 FQNNGV. CDR3 bases: TGTGCCAGCAGCTTAGTATCGGGACGACTAGGAGCGGACAAAAACATTCAGTACTTC. It specifies CASSLVSGRLGADKNIQYF.

This clonotype was detected ten times or more. This rearrangement joins TRBV12-3 or TRBV12-4 to TRBJ2-7, with 9 bases matching TRBD1. With 1 base clipped from V and 4 bases from J, the junction kept 2 bases outside the gene matches. The CDR3 length is 14 residues. The CDR3 nucleotides are TGTGCCAGCAGTTTAGTAGACAGGGGGTACGAGCAGTACTTC. This codes for CASSLVDRGYEQYF.

This chain uses TRBV20-1 with TRBJ1-5, with 7 bases that match TRBD1. Germline CDR1 reads DFQATT; CDR2 reads SNEGSKA (reference sequence). J gave up 1 base and V 3 bases, and 6 bases lay outside the gene matches. The CDR3 consists of 15 residues. Written as DNA, the CDR3 is TGCAGTGCTAGGACTACAGGGGTGAGCAATCAGCCCCAGCATTTT. It encodes CSARTTGVSNQPQHF.

This clonotype was seen repeatedly, ten times or more. CDR3 amino acids: CASSPRLAGGYEQFF. CDR3 nucleotide sequence: TGTGCCAGCAGTCCTAGACTAGCGGGAGGTTATGAGCAGTTCTTC. V is TRBV6-1 and J is TRBJ2-1, with 13 nucleotides matching TRBD2. CDR3 length: 15 residues. Germline CDR1 and CDR2: MNHNS and SASEGT. The V and J ends lost 5 bases and 8 bases, in that order; junction bases with no gene match: 6.

This clonotype was observed at least ten times. The chain carries TRBV27 and TRBJ2-1; possibly TRBD1 for D (5 bases). The CDR3 loop spans 13 amino acids. Germline loops: CDR1 MNHEY, CDR2 SMNVEV (reference sequence). Trimming removed 6 bases from V and 3 bases from J, with 9 bases in between. The CDR3 sequence is CASSKGVYNEQFF. For the CDR3, the DNA is TGTGCCAGCAGCAAAGGGGTCTACAATGAGCAGTTCTTC.

This clonotype has at least ten counts. This chain joins TRBV5-1 and TRBJ2-1; the D gene could be TRBD1 or TRBD2 (5 bases each). This CDR3 spans 14 amino acids. Germline loops: CDR1 SGHRS, CDR2 YFSETQ. Trimming removed 4 bases at V and 9 bases at J, with 17 bases between. CDR3 in amino acids: CASSTGPTRGEQFF. The CDR3 bases are TGCGCCAGCAGCACGGGACCCACCCGGGGTGAGCAGTTCTTC.

This clonotype has just a few counts. The rearrangement links TRBV10-3 to TRBJ1-5; 9 nucleotides align to TRBD1. Germline loops: CDR1 ENHRY, CDR2 SYGVKD. The J segment lost 3 bases and the V segment lost 6 bases, leaving 9 bases of the junction unmatched. The length of the CDR3 is 16 residues. CDR3 DNA sequence: TGTGCCATCAGCCCCGGGACAGGGATCGTCAATCAGCCCCAGCATTTT. Translation: CAISPGTGIVNQPQHF.

Written as DNA, the CDR3 is TGCAGCGTTGAAGGGGGGGATAGGAGCACAGATACGCAGTATTTT. It yields the protein CSVEGGDRSTDTQYF. The chain employs TRBV29-1 and TRBJ2-3, with a possible D match to TRBD2 (6 bases). Germline CDR1 is SQVTM and CDR2 is ANQGSEA. The V end lost 1 base, the J end lost 0 bases, and 11 bases lay between the germline ends. This CDR3 contains 15 residues.

The chain joins TRBV5-6 to TRBJ1-1; 7 nucleotides match TRBD1. The germline V gene encodes CDR1 SGHDT and CDR2 YYEEEE. The CDR3 length is 16 residues. V gave up 0 bases and J gave up 7 bases; unmatched junction bases: 12. CDR3 sequence: CASSLGPQGGLGEAFF. In DNA, the CDR3 is TGTGCCAGCAGCTTGGGTCCCCAGGGGGGGCTTGGTGAAGCTTTCTTT.

This clonotype was recorded many times. The CDR3 DNA is TGTGCCAGCAGTCCACTAGAAAATGAGCAGTTCTTC. As protein: CASSPLENEQFF. This chain uses TRBV12-3 or TRBV12-4 with TRBJ2-1; D may be TRBD2 (5 bases). The CDR3 has 12 amino acids. The V and J ends lost 5 bases and 7 bases respectively, with 9 bases between them.

The chain is built from TRBV20-1 and TRBJ1-6; tentatively, D is TRBD1 (6 bases). The germline gives CDR1 DFQATT, CDR2 SNEGSKA (reference sequence). This CDR3 spans 15 amino acids. The ends were cut back, 3 bases at V and 5 bases at J, with 14 bases in the middle. DNA of the CDR3: TGCAGTGCTAGGACATCTACAGGGAATAATTCACCCCTCCACTTT. This encodes CSARTSTGNNSPLHF.

This clonotype came up many times. The chain links TRBV9 to TRBJ2-1; TRBD2 matches 16 bases. The CDR3 sequence is 18 residues long. CDR1 and CDR2 from the germline V gene are SGDLS and YYNGEE. V dropped 3 bases and J dropped 0; count of bases not matched to a gene: 3. The CDR3 sequence is CASSEGTSGRVSYNEQFF. The CDR3 nucleotides are TGTGCCAGCAGCGAGGGGACTAGCGGGAGGGTCTCCTACAATGAGCAGTTCTTC.

The V and J genes are TRBV18 and TRBJ1-1, with TRBD1 matching over 7 bases. The germline V gene encodes CDR1 KGHSH and CDR2 LQKENI. The CDR3 extends over 15 amino acids. V dropped 1 base and J dropped 7; count of bases not matched to a gene: 9. CDR3 sequence (DNA): TGTGCCAGCTCACCACTCAGGACAGGAACTATTGAAGCTTTCTTT. It specifies CASSPLRTGTIEAFF.

This clonotype turned up a few times. This sequence joins TRBV7-8 and TRBJ1-2; TRBD1 is a possible D gene (5 bases). V was cut by 5 bases and J by 4 bases, with 20 bases left in between. Germline assignment: CDR1 SGHVS and CDR2 FQNEAQ. The CDR3 is 16 residues long. The CDR3 sequence is CASSTQRSRVGYGYTF. CDR3 in DNA: TGTGCCAGCAGCACTCAACGTTCCAGGGTTGGCTATGGCTACACCTTC.

The rearrangement links TRBV6-1 to TRBJ2-1; 7 positions match TRBD2. After removal of 1 base from V and 9 bases from J, the junction contained 6 bases not matched to a gene. Germline CDR1 and CDR2: MNHNS and SASEGT. The length of the CDR3 is 14 residues. The CDR3 DNA follows: TGTGCCAGCAGTGAAGAACTAGCGAGGTCTGAGCAGTTCTTC. This sequence encodes CASSEELARSEQFF.

V gene TRBV5-1 combines with J gene TRBJ2-3, with no clear D. There are 11 residues in the CDR3. Per germline, CDR1 SGHRS and CDR2 YFSETQ. V was trimmed by 6 bases and J by 4 bases, leaving 6 bases between them. The CDR3 DNA follows: TGCGCCAGCAAACTTGCAGATACGCAGTATTTT. As protein: CASKLADTQYF.

This clonotype was recorded at least ten times. The chain joins TRBV7-8 to TRBJ1-5; unclear D gene. V was shortened by 0 bases and J by 1 base, with 7 bases between the two germline ends. CDR3 length: 15 residues. CDR1 is SGHVS and CDR2 is FQNEAQ in the germline V gene. The CDR3 coding sequence is TGTGCCAGCAGCTTAGCCAGTCAGAGCAATCAGCCCCAGCATTTT. Residues: CASSLASQSNQPQHF.

The CDR3 here is CASSVAPAGEETQYF. Written as DNA, the CDR3 is TGTGCCAGCAGCGTAGCGCCAGCGGGAGAAGAGACCCAGTACTTC. The chain links TRBV9 to TRBJ2-5, with 8 bases fitting TRBD2. Germline trimming cut 0 bases from V and 3 bases from J; bases unmatched to any gene: 4. The length of the CDR3 is 15 residues. Germline CDR1 SGDLS, CDR2 YYNGEE.

In its sample, this clonotype was seen many times. V gene TRBV28 combines with J gene TRBJ2-1, with a weak D call TRBD1 (5 bases). Germline assignment: CDR1 MDHEN and CDR2 SYDVKM. Between the trimmed V and J ends, which lost 2 bases and 4 bases, there was a span of 12 bases. The CDR3 loop spans 15 amino acids. CDR3 coding DNA: TGTGCCAGCAGTTTAGGGGCCCCTGGGTACAATGAGCAGTTCTTC. Its protein product is CASSLGAPGYNEQFF.

This clonotype showed up many times. The gene calls are TRBV11-2 and TRBJ2-1, with no clear D. The CDR3 is 11 amino acids. Germline-derived CDR1 and CDR2 are SGHAT and FQNNGV. Trimming stripped 5 bases from V and 10 bases from J, with 9 bases between. CDR3 coding DNA: TGTGCCAGCAGCCCGCCCCTAGAGCAGTTCTTC. Translating it yields CASSPPLEQFF.

The V gene is TRBV12-3 or TRBV12-4, the J gene TRBJ2-1; maybe TRBD2 (5 bases). Deletions cut 4 bases from V and 2 bases from J, with 15 bases between. There are 16 residues in the CDR3. The CDR3 DNA reads TGTGCCAGCAGTTCCCTTGGAGCGGCGACCTACAATGAGCAGTTCTTC. This translates into CASSSLGAATYNEQFF.

This clonotype was detected a few times. The gene calls are TRBV9 and TRBJ2-1, with D perhaps matching TRBD2 (7 bases). Trimming left V 4 bases short and J 0 bases short, with 14 bases between. The CDR3 loop spans 16 amino acids. Germline V lookup: CDR1 SGDLS, CDR2 YYNGEE. The CDR3 loop is CASSLRGGGSYNEQFF. The CDR3 DNA is TGTGCCAGCAGCCTAAGGGGAGGGGGCTCCTACAATGAGCAGTTCTTC.

In this sample, this clonotype turned up many times. The CDR3, as DNA: TGTGCCAGCAGTTTAGGAGGACAGCCGAGCCGCACTGAAGCTTTCTTT. Translating gives CASSLGGQPSRTEAFF. The rearrangement uses TRBV28 and TRBJ1-1, with D possibly matching TRBD1 (6 bases). This CDR3 region has 16 residues. The V and J ends lost 2 bases and 4 bases respectively, with 17 bases between them. Germline values: CDR1 MDHEN, CDR2 SYDVKM.

This chain connects TRBV5-1 to TRBJ2-2, with a weak D call TRBD2 (6 bases). Germline-derived CDR1 and CDR2 are SGHRS and YFSETQ. This CDR3 is 16 amino acids long. V was trimmed by 4 bases and J by 4 bases, leaving 17 bases between them. CDR3 nucleotide sequence: TGCGCCAGCAGCCCCGTCTCGACTAGGACCACCGGGGAGCTGTTTTTT. Protein sequence: CASSPVSTRTTGELFF.